This record looks at one TCR beta chain sequence and its context. Each recovered donor of Cohort 3 presented with two negative PCRs, clearance, or symptom resolution. Some clones are missing from TCRdb's copy, which holds only in-frame ones; the method was immunoSEQ multiplex PCR. The data contain roughly 500,000 clones, around 87% of them singletons. The data belong to a study of blood T cell repertoires in COVID-19. Study-level information: Samples of COVID-19 (acute and convalescent) were obtained from the United States, Italy and Spain.

This clonotype originated in a woman in her thirties or forties who had recovered from COVID-19. The sample taken for sequencing was PBMCs or T cells enriched from blood (not recorded which).

This chain's CDR3 is CASSIGTGNQPQHF. DNA of the CDR3: TGTGCCAGTAGTATTGGGACAGGGAATCAGCCCCAGCATTTT. The rearrangement links TRBV19 to TRBJ1-5; 9 bases line up with TRBD1. The CDR3 sequence is 14 residues long. The J segment lost 4 bases and the V segment lost 3 bases, leaving 1 base of the junction unmatched. CDR1 is LNHDA, CDR2 SQIVND, per germline (reference sequence).